This T cell receptor beta chain was sequenced for a study of blood T cells in healthy people across ages. Study as a whole: When template switching was applied, about one barcoded beta molecule was captured per two T cells. Overall study findings and caveats: Naive CD4+ cells and diversity were both higher in long-lived donors than in aged donors.

The authors ran a second PCR of about 7 to 11 cycles using a sample-barcoded 5' primer and a J-beta primer mix. TCRdb re-called the 5' RACE reads with MiXCR, one entry per CDR3 protein. The sample includes around 1,500,000 distinct CDR3 sequences, over 25% of them seen just once. This CDR3 is 15 amino acids long. Germline-derived CDR1 and CDR2 are SGHTA and FQGNSA. This clonotype was found a few times. Its specificity is not known. At one of its ends the junction is not consistent with the germline gene, which may arise from a read error. Each donor's blood draw was around 10 milliliters of peripheral blood. Each sample had at least 7 million PBMCs isolated.

This sequence was found in a woman aged 25 to 45 in good health. The sequenced sample was blood. This rearrangement joins TRBV7-2 to TRBJ2-7; TRBD2 aligns across 7 bases. The CDR3 DNA sequence: TGTGCCGGCAGCTTAGAGCTAGCGGCACCCTACGAGCAGTACTTC. It is translated as CAGSLELAAPYEQYF.